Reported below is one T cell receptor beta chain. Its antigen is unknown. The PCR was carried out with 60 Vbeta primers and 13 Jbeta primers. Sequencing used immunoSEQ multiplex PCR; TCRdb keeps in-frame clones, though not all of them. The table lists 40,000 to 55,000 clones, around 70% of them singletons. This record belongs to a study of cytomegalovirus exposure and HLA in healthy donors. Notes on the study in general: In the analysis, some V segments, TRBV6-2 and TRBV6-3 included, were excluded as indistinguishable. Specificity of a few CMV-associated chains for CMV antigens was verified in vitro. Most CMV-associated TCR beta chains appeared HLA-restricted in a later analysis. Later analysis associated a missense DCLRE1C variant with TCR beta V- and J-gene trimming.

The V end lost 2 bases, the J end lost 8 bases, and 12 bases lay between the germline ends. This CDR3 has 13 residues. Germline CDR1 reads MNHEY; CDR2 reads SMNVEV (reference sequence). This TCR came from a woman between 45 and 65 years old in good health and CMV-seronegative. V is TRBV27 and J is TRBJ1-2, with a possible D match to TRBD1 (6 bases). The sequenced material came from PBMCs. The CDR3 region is CASSLMGAGGYTF. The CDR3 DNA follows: TGTGCCAGCAGTTTAATGGGGGCCGGCGGCTACACCTTC.